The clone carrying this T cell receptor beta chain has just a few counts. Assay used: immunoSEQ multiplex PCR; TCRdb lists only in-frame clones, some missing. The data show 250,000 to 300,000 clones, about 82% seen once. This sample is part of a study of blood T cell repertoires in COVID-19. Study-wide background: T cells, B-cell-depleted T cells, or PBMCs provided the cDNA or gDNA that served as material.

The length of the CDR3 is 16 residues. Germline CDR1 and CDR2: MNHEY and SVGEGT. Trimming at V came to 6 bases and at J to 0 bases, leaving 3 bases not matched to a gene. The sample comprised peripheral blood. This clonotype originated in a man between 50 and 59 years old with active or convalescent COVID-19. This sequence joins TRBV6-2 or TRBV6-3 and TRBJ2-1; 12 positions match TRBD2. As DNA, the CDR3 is TGTGCCAGCAGCGGACTAGCGGGGAGCTCCTACAATGAGCAGTTCTTC. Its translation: CASSGLAGSSYNEQFF.